The sequence of this T cell receptor (beta chain) was determined in a study of Tregs in tolerant kidney transplant recipients. The J segment lost 6 bases and the V segment lost 5 bases, leaving 11 bases of the junction unmatched. This CDR3 comprises 16 residues. CDR1 is SGHTA, CDR2 FQGTGA, per germline. Only in-frame clones appear in the TCRdb table, and some are missing; sequencing was by immunoSEQ multiplex PCR. The sample consists of around 120,000 clones, around nine tenths of them appearing once. The table lists this clone with a count of one. Its cognate antigen is unknown. Study observations and caveats: Few patients were studied, so findings need validation in larger groups.

This sequence originates from a human donor in good health. Specimen: CD4+ T cells from blood. The chain recombines TRBV7-3 with TRBJ2-2; 8 bases fit TRBD1. CDR3 DNA: TGTGCCAGCAGCAGCTCCGGGACAGGTACCGCCGGGGAGCTGTTTTTT. Translating it yields CASSSSGTGTAGELFF. The entire variable domain, with the rest obtained from reference TRBV7-3 and TRBJ2-2, is as follows: GAGVSQTPSNKVTEKGKYVELRCDPISGHTALYWYRQSLGQGPEFLIYFQGTGAADDSGLPNDRFFAVRPEGSVSTLKIQRTERGDSAVYLCASSSSGTGTAGELFFGEGSRLTVL.